The text below deals with one TCR beta chain. The sample is drawn from a study of blood T cell repertoires in COVID-19. As for the study in general: Specimens from acute and convalescent COVID-19 originated in the United States, Italy and Spain. From T cells, B-cell-depleted T cells, or PBMCs came the material, which was cDNA or gDNA.

Trimming removed 7 bases from V and 2 bases from J; junction bases left unmatched: 5. The length of the CDR3 is 15 residues. Germline loops: CDR1 MNHEY, CDR2 SVGAGI. Source study methods: The authors estimated nucleated cell counts from reference gene primer amplification. Measured with immunoSEQ multiplex PCR; TCRdb has only the in-frame clones, and not every one. V and J calls and clone size are copied from that table; D and trimming were computed from the DNA. In the table there are about 98,000 clones, 82% of which are singletons. The genes are TRBV6-5 and TRBJ2-7, with 13 bases fitting TRBD2. This TCR was sampled from an elderly man with acute or convalescent COVID-19. Sequenced: peripheral blood. CDR3 protein: CASKWTSGGTYEQYF. DNA for the CDR3: TGTGCCAGCAAGTGGACTAGCGGGGGCACCTACGAGCAGTACTTC.